This T cell receptor beta chain is from a study of shared clonotypes between healthy human individuals. Findings of the study overall: Compared with memory subsets, naive subsets generally had larger estimated richness. An expected dependence of interdonor clonotype sharing on sequencing depth was noted.

The method was immunoSEQ multiplex PCR; TCRdb's version includes in-frame clones alone and lacks a portion of them. The sample records 650,000 to 800,000 clones, 72% being singletons. J gave up 7 bases and V 0 bases, and 10 bases lay outside the gene matches. Germline CDR1 reads SQVTM; CDR2 reads ANQGSEA. This CDR3 is 15 amino acids long. A remark on this clone: The antigen remains undetermined.

The source is a woman aged 30 to 39 in good health. The chain combines TRBV29-1 with TRBJ2-5, with 8 bases fitting TRBD1. What was sequenced was memory CD4+ T cells sorted from blood. Subset of the sample: CD45RA-negative fraction. In DNA, the CDR3 is TGCAGCGTTGAAGATCGGGCAGGGGGCTTTGGGACCCAGTACTTC. Protein: CSVEDRAGGFGTQYF.